This is a list of T cell receptor beta chains from one sample in a study of T cell responses to AZD1222 COVID-19 vaccine. Only in-frame clones appear in the TCRdb table, and some are missing; sequencing was by immunoSEQ multiplex PCR. The sample lists roughly 55,000 clones, around 90% occurring once. The specimen comprised peripheral blood, sampled on day 0 of AZD1222 vaccination. The receptors here all came from an adult in good health. Both conserved end residues are part of each CDR3. Fields, in order: D gene, clone size, J gene, V gene, CDR3 DNA, CDR3 protein. A D gene is named only where the DNA matches it firmly. The size field is filled for only some rows; it gives once, few, many or a size class.

d_gene: TRBD1
abundance: .
j_gene: TRBJ1-6
v_gene: TRBV19
CDR3nt: TGTGCCAGTAGCTTGGGGGGACAGGGAGTGCCCCTCCACTTT
CDR3aa: CASSLGGQGVPLHF

d_gene: .
abundance: .
j_gene: TRBJ1-3
v_gene: TRBV6-2/TRBV6-3
CDR3nt: TGTGCCAGCAGTTACCCGGGAAACACCATATATTTT
CDR3aa: CASSYPGNTIYF

d_gene: .
abundance: .
j_gene: TRBJ2-1
v_gene: TRBV25-1
CDR3nt: TGTGCCAGCAGGGGCTGGGGTGAGCAGTTCTTC
CDR3aa: CASRGWGEQFF

d_gene: .
abundance: .
j_gene: TRBJ1-5
v_gene: TRBV6-2/TRBV6-3
CDR3nt: TGTGCCAGCAGTCTTCTACAGGGCTCGTTTCAGCCCCAGCATTTT
CDR3aa: CASSLLQGSFQPQHF

d_gene: .
abundance: .
j_gene: TRBJ1-4
v_gene: TRBV19
CDR3nt: TGTGCCAGTAGTCCTCGGGGAGGAAGGAATGAAAAACTGTTTTTT
CDR3aa: CASSPRGGRNEKLFF

d_gene: .
abundance: .
j_gene: TRBJ2-6
v_gene: TRBV30
CDR3nt: TGTGCCGGTACCGTCTCTGGGGCCAACGTCCTGACTTTC
CDR3aa: CAGTVSGANVLTF

d_gene: .
abundance: .
j_gene: TRBJ2-3
v_gene: TRBV4-3
CDR3nt: TGCGCCAGCAGCCAAGATAAGGGAGTTTCTAGCACAGATACGCAGTATTTT
CDR3aa: CASSQDKGVSSTDTQYF

d_gene: .
abundance: .
j_gene: TRBJ2-5
v_gene: TRBV5-1
CDR3nt: TGCGCCAGCAGCTCTGCCGGGACAGCCGGGGGAGAGACCCAGTACTTC
CDR3aa: CASSSAGTAGGETQYF

d_gene: .
abundance: .
j_gene: TRBJ1-1
v_gene: TRBV10-2
CDR3nt: TGCGCCACTTCCGTGGGGAACACTGAAGCTTTCTTT
CDR3aa: CATSVGNTEAFF

d_gene: .
abundance: .
j_gene: TRBJ2-7
v_gene: TRBV11-2
CDR3nt: TGTGCCAGCAGCCCCGGCGGCCGGGGGCCCACCTACGAGCAGTACTTC
CDR3aa: CASSPGGRGPTYEQYF

d_gene: .
abundance: .
j_gene: TRBJ2-7
v_gene: TRBV30
CDR3nt: TGTGCCTGGAGTCCGTTTGGGTTAGCCTACGAGCAGTACTTC
CDR3aa: CAWSPFGLAYEQYF

d_gene: .
abundance: .
j_gene: TRBJ1-5
v_gene: TRBV3-1/TRBV3-2
CDR3nt: TGTGCCAGCAGCCAAGGACCCGACGGCGGTCGGCCCCAGCATTTT
CDR3aa: CASSQGPDGGRPQHF

d_gene: .
abundance: .
j_gene: TRBJ2-3
v_gene: TRBV2
CDR3nt: TGTGCCAGCCAGACAGATACGCAGTATTTT
CDR3aa: CASQTDTQYF

d_gene: .
abundance: .
j_gene: TRBJ1-1
v_gene: TRBV5-5
CDR3nt: TGTGCCAGCAGCCCTGTCCCATCCTTGAACACTGAAGCTTTCTTT
CDR3aa: CASSPVPSLNTEAFF

d_gene: .
abundance: .
j_gene: TRBJ1-1
v_gene: TRBV5-1
CDR3nt: TGCGCCAGCAGTTCTTATCCCTCCGGACAGTCAGTTGAAGCTTTCTTT
CDR3aa: CASSSYPSGQSVEAFF

d_gene: TRBD1
abundance: .
j_gene: TRBJ1-1
v_gene: TRBV2
CDR3nt: TGTGCCAGCAGTGAGTCGACAGGGGAAGCTTTCTTT
CDR3aa: CASSESTGEAFF

d_gene: TRBD1
abundance: .
j_gene: TRBJ2-7
v_gene: TRBV25-1
CDR3nt: TGTGCCAGCAGTGACCGGGACAGAGCCGTCGCGCAGTACTTC
CDR3aa: CASSDRDRAVAQYF

d_gene: TRBD1
abundance: .
j_gene: TRBJ1-2
v_gene: TRBV5-1
CDR3nt: TGCGCCAGCAGCCCCGGACAGGGGGTTTATGGCTACACCTTC
CDR3aa: CASSPGQGVYGYTF

d_gene: .
abundance: .
j_gene: TRBJ2-7
v_gene: TRBV19
CDR3nt: TGTGCCAGTGGACAGAGAGAGGGGGTGAGCCCCTACGAGCAGTACTTC
CDR3aa: CASGQREGVSPYEQYF

d_gene: TRBD1
abundance: .
j_gene: TRBJ1-2
v_gene: TRBV5-5
CDR3nt: TGTGCCAGCAGCCAGACTCGCCAGGGGGCCTATGGCTACACCTTC
CDR3aa: CASSQTRQGAYGYTF

d_gene: .
abundance: .
j_gene: TRBJ2-2
v_gene: TRBV15
CDR3nt: TGTGCCACCAGCAGACCCGACACCGGGGAGCTGTTTTTT
CDR3aa: CATSRPDTGELFF

d_gene: .
abundance: .
j_gene: TRBJ1-5
v_gene: TRBV6-2/TRBV6-3
CDR3nt: TGTGCCAGCAGTCCCTACTTTGTGGGAGGACGGCCCCAGCATTTT
CDR3aa: CASSPYFVGGRPQHF

d_gene: .
abundance: .
j_gene: TRBJ1-4
v_gene: TRBV5-1
CDR3nt: TGCGCCAGCAGCGATCATGATGAAAAACTGTTTTTT
CDR3aa: CASSDHDEKLFF

d_gene: TRBD1
abundance: .
j_gene: TRBJ1-1
v_gene: TRBV5-1
CDR3nt: TGCGCCAGCAGCTTGACAGGGGGCGGGACTGAAGCTTTCTTT
CDR3aa: CASSLTGGGTEAFF

d_gene: .
abundance: .
j_gene: TRBJ1-6
v_gene: TRBV9
CDR3nt: TGTGCCAGCAGCGTCGGGGACCGCTATAATTCACCCCTCCACTTT
CDR3aa: CASSVGDRYNSPLHF

d_gene: .
abundance: .
j_gene: TRBJ2-2
v_gene: TRBV4-1
CDR3nt: TGCGCCAGCAGCCCTCAGGGGGGGAACACCGGGGAGCTGTTTTTT
CDR3aa: CASSPQGGNTGELFF

d_gene: .
abundance: .
j_gene: TRBJ2-7
v_gene: TRBV5-6
CDR3nt: TGTGCCAGCAGCGACACCTACGAGCAGTACTTC
CDR3aa: CASSDTYEQYF

d_gene: .
abundance: .
j_gene: TRBJ2-7
v_gene: TRBV6-2/TRBV6-3
CDR3nt: TGTGCCAGCAGTGGCGGGGACCCCCTCCCAGAGCAGTACTTC
CDR3aa: CASSGGDPLPEQYF

d_gene: TRBD1
abundance: .
j_gene: TRBJ2-7
v_gene: TRBV14
CDR3nt: TGTGCCAGCAGCCACCAGGGACAGGGGGTCTACGAGCAGTACTTC
CDR3aa: CASSHQGQGVYEQYF

d_gene: TRBD2
abundance: .
j_gene: TRBJ2-1
v_gene: TRBV7-3
CDR3nt: TGTGCCAGCAGCCCCGGGACTAACAATGAGCAGTTCTTC
CDR3aa: CASSPGTNNEQFF

d_gene: .
abundance: .
j_gene: TRBJ2-7
v_gene: TRBV7-2
CDR3nt: TGTGCCAGCAGCTTACAGGGAAATGGATTCTCCTACGAGCAGTACTTC
CDR3aa: CASSLQGNGFSYEQYF

d_gene: TRBD1
abundance: .
j_gene: TRBJ1-5
v_gene: TRBV4-1
CDR3nt: TGCGCCAGCAGCCAAGATAAAGGGGGCGGTCAGCCCCAGCATTTT
CDR3aa: CASSQDKGGGQPQHF

d_gene: .
abundance: .
j_gene: TRBJ2-7
v_gene: TRBV6-5
CDR3nt: TGTGCCAGCAGTTGGGACGTCTCCTACGAGCAGTACTTC
CDR3aa: CASSWDVSYEQYF

d_gene: TRBD1
abundance: few
j_gene: TRBJ2-7
v_gene: TRBV6-5
CDR3nt: TGTGCCAGCAGTTCTTCCGGGACAGGGGTCCCCCACGAGCAGTACTTC
CDR3aa: CASSSSGTGVPHEQYF

d_gene: .
abundance: .
j_gene: TRBJ2-7
v_gene: TRBV4-3
CDR3nt: TGCGCCAGCAGCCAAGAATATGGCCCCTACGAGCAGTACTTC
CDR3aa: CASSQEYGPYEQYF

d_gene: TRBD2
abundance: .
j_gene: TRBJ2-1
v_gene: TRBV6-5
CDR3nt: TGTGCCAGCAGTTCCGCGGGACTAGCGGGCTCAGGTGAGCAGTTCTTC
CDR3aa: CASSSAGLAGSGEQFF

d_gene: .
abundance: .
j_gene: TRBJ2-3
v_gene: TRBV18
CDR3nt: TGTGCCAGCTCACGCGACAGCACAGATACGCAGTATTTT
CDR3aa: CASSRDSTDTQYF

d_gene: TRBD1
abundance: .
j_gene: TRBJ2-3
v_gene: TRBV6-6
CDR3nt: TGTGCCAGCAGCCTACAGGGGGACGGGTGGGATACGCAGTATTTT
CDR3aa: CASSLQGDGWDTQYF

d_gene: .
abundance: .
j_gene: TRBJ1-4
v_gene: TRBV12-3/TRBV12-4
CDR3nt: TGTGCCAGCAGTTCCGAAGATGAAAAACTGTTTTTT
CDR3aa: CASSSEDEKLFF

d_gene: .
abundance: .
j_gene: TRBJ2-2
v_gene: TRBV7-9
CDR3nt: TGTGCCAGCAGCTCCAAGAACACCGGGGAGCTGTTTTTT
CDR3aa: CASSSKNTGELFF

d_gene: TRBD1
abundance: .
j_gene: TRBJ1-3
v_gene: TRBV5-1
CDR3nt: TGCGCCAGCAGCTTGACCGGGACAGGGGCCCCAGGCTTGGGAAACACCATATATTTT
CDR3aa: CASSLTGTGAPGLGNTIYF

d_gene: .
abundance: .
j_gene: TRBJ1-1
v_gene: TRBV6-5
CDR3nt: TGTGCCAGCACCCTCGGACGGTTGAACACTGAAGCTTTCTTT
CDR3aa: CASTLGRLNTEAFF

d_gene: TRBD1
abundance: once
j_gene: TRBJ1-1
v_gene: TRBV24-1
CDR3nt: TGTGCCACCAGTCCGGGACAGGGGAACACTGAAGCTTTCTTT
CDR3aa: CATSPGQGNTEAFF

d_gene: .
abundance: few
j_gene: TRBJ1-5
v_gene: TRBV28
CDR3nt: TGTGCCAGCAGTTTATTCGGGGGCCGCAGCAATCAGCCCCAGCATTTT
CDR3aa: CASSLFGGRSNQPQHF

d_gene: TRBD1
abundance: .
j_gene: TRBJ1-2
v_gene: TRBV6-1
CDR3nt: TGTGCCAGCAGTGCGGACAGGGGGCTAGGGAACTATGGCTACACCTTC
CDR3aa: CASSADRGLGNYGYTF

d_gene: .
abundance: .
j_gene: TRBJ2-3
v_gene: TRBV5-1
CDR3nt: TGCGCCAGCAGCTTGGCAGGGGCAGGCACAGATACGCAGTATTTT
CDR3aa: CASSLAGAGTDTQYF

d_gene: TRBD2
abundance: .
j_gene: TRBJ2-3
v_gene: TRBV18
CDR3nt: TGTGCCAGCTCACCGAGGACTAGCGGAAGCACAGATACGCAGTATTTT
CDR3aa: CASSPRTSGSTDTQYF